Below, 3 T cell receptor beta chains from the same sample are listed, as sequenced in a study of T cell responses to AZD1222 COVID-19 vaccine. Clones were sequenced by immunoSEQ multiplex PCR, and TCRdb holds only the in-frame ones, with some missing. The sample holds 140,000 to 150,000 clones, nearly 95% seen once. The sequences come from peripheral blood, collected on day 0 of AZD1222 vaccination. The receptors originated from an adult in good health.

This clone has only one observation. The rearrangement joins TRBV27 to TRBJ1-2; 7 bases map to TRBD1. Per the germline V gene, CDR1 is MNHEY and CDR2 is SMNVEV (reference sequence). The CDR3 is 16 residues long. The V and J ends lost 4 bases and 1 base, in that order; junction bases with no gene match: 9. CDR3 amino acids: CASSSGPTGLNYGYTF. In nucleotides, the CDR3 is TGTGCCAGCAGTTCAGGCCCGACAGGGCTTAACTATGGCTACACCTTC.

The rearrangement uses TRBV3-1 (or the pseudogene TRBV3-2) and TRBJ1-2; no clear D gene. Germline V gene sequence: CDR1 LGHDT, CDR2 YNNKEL (reference sequence). The V and J ends lost 0 bases and 0 bases respectively, with 2 bases between them. CDR3 size: 13 residues. This chain's CDR3 is CASSQETNYGYTF. The DNA of the CDR3 is TGTGCCAGCAGCCAAGAAACTAACTATGGCTACACCTTC.

The V gene is TRBV27, the J gene TRBJ1-4; the match to TRBD1 covers 7 bases. The V segment lost 5 bases and the J segment 6 bases; nucleotides outside the gene matches: 6. Germline assignment: CDR1 MNHEY and CDR2 SMNVEV (reference sequence). The CDR3 covers 14 residues. The CDR3 DNA is TGTGCCAGCAGTGAATCCGGGACAGATGAAAAACTGTTTTTT. Its protein is CASSESGTDEKLFF.